The table lists the clone carrying this T cell receptor beta chain with a few counts. V was shortened by 7 bases and J by 2 bases, with 17 bases between the two germline ends. CDR3 length equals 16 residues. Germline CDR1 is MNHEY and CDR2 is SMNVEV (reference sequence). This table comes from immunoSEQ multiplex PCR, and its TCRdb copy is limited to in-frame clones, with some not included. The sample has roughly 90,000 clones; roughly 78% are singletons. This sample is part of a study of blood T cell repertoires in COVID-19. The receptor's source is a woman in her 70s with acute or convalescent COVID-19. The V and J genes are TRBV27 and TRBJ2-2, with D possibly matching TRBD2 (6 bases). Sequences were obtained from peripheral blood. Here the CDR3 reads CASKPGLAINTGELFF. Here the CDR3 DNA reads TGTGCCAGCAAGCCGGGGCTAGCGATTAACACCGGGGAGCTGTTTTTT.